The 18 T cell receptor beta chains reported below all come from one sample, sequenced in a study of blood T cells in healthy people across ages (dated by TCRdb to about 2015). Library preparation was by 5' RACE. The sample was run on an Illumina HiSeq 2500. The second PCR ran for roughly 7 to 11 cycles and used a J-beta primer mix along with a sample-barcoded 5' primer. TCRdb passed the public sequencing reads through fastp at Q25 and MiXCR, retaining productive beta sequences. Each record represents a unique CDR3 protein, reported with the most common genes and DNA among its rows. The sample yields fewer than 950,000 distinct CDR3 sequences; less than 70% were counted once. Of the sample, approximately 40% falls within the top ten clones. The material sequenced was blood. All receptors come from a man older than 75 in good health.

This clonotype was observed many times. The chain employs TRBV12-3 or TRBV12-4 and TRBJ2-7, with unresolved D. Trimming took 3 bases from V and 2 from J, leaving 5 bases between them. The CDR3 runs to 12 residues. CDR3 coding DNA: TGTGCCAGCAGTTTGTGGACCTACGAGCAGTACTTC. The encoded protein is CASSLWTYEQYF.

The CDR3, as DNA: TGCAGCGTGTCGGGACAGCTCTCCTACAATGAGCAGTACTTC. Translating gives CSVSGQLSYNEQYF. The V call is TRBV29-1, the J call TRBJ2-1; TRBD1 aligns across 7 bases. The J call may be incorrect, as the DNA end agrees better with TRBJ2-7. Germline V gene lookup returns CDR1 SQVTM and CDR2 ANQGSEA. This CDR3 comprises 14 residues.

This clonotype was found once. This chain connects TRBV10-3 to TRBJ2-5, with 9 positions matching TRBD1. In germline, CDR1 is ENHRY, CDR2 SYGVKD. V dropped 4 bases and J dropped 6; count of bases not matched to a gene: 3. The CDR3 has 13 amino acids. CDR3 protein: CAISGGTGQTQYF. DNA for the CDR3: TGTGCCATCAGTGGGGGGACAGGGCAGACCCAGTACTTC.

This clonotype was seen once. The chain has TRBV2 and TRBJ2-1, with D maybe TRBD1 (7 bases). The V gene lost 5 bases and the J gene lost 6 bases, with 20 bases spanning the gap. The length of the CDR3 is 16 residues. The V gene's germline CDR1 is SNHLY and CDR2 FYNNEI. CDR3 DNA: TGTGCCAGCAGTACCGGGCTAGCAGGGGGGAGCAATGAGCAGTTCTTC. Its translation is CASSTGLAGGSNEQFF.

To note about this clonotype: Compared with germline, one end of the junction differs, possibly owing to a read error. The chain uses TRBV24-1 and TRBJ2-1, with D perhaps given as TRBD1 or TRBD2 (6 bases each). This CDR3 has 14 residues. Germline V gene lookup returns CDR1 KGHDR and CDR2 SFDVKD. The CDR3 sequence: CVTSDAGQNNEQFF. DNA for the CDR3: TGTGTCACCAGTGACGCGGGACAAAACAATGAGCAGTTCTTC.

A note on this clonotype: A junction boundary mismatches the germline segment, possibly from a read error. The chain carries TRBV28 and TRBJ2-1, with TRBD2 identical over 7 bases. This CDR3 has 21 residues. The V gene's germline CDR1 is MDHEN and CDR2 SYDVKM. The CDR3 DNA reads TGTGCCAGCAGTTTATGGAGGGAGTGGATAGCGGGTCCGAGCTCCTACGATGAGCAGTTCTTC. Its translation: CASSLWREWIAGPSSYDEQFF.

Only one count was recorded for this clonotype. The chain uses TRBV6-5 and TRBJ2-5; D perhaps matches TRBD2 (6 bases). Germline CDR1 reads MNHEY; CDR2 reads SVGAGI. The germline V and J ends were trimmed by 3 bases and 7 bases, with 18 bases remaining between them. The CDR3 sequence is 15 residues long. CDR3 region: CASSYSQSWGGTQYF. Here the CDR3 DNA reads TGTGCCAGCAGTTATAGTCAGTCGTGGGGAGGGACCCAGTACTTC.

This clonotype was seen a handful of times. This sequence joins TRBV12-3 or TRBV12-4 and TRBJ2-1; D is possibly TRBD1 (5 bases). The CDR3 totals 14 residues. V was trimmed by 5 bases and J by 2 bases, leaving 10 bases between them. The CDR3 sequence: CASSPRTPYNEQFF. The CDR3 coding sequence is TGTGCCAGCAGTCCCCGGACACCCTACAATGAGCAGTTCTTC.

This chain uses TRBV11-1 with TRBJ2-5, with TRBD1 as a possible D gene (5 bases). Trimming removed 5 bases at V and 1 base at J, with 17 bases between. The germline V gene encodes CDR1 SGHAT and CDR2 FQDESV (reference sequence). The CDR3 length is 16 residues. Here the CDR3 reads CASSLLGDRPQETQYF. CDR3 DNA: TGTGCCAGCAGCCTTCTAGGAGACAGACCCCAAGAGACCCAGTACTTC.

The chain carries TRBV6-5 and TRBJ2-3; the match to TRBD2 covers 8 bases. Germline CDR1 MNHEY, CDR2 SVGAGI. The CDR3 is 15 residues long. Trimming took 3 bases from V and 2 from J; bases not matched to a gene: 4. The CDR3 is CASSYFSGTTDTQYF. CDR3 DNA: TGTGCCAGCAGTTATTTTAGCGGGACCACAGATACGCAGTATTTT.

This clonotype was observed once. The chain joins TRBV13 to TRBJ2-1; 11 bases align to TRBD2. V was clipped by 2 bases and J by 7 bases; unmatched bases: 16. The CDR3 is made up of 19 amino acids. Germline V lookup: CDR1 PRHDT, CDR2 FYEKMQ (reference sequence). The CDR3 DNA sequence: TGTGCCAGCAGCTTACGGACTAGCGGGCCTCGGGTCCTTGGGAATGAGCAGTTCTTC. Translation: CASSLRTSGPRVLGNEQFF. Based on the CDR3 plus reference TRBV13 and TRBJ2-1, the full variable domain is AAGVIQSPRHLIKEKRETATLKCYPIPRHDTVYWYQQGPGQDPQFLISFYEKMQSDKGSIPDRFSAQQFSDYHSELNMSSLELGDSALYFCASSLRTSGPRVLGNEQFFGPGTRLTVL.

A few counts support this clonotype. CDR3 sequence (DNA): TGCGCCAGCAGCCAAGATCGAGGCAGTCTCTATGAGCAGTTCTTC. Amino acids: CASSQDRGSLYEQFF. The rearrangement joins TRBV4-1 to TRBJ2-1; no firm D call. Trimming cost V 0 bases and J 8 bases, with 14 bases left between them. Germline V gives CDR1 MGHRA, CDR2 YSYEKL. The CDR3 totals 15 residues.

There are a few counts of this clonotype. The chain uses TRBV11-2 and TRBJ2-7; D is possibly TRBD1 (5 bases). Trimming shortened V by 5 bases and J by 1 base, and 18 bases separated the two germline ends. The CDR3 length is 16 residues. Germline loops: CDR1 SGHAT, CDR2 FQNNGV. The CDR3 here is CASSAQDIQFSYEQYF. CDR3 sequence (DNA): TGTGCCAGCAGCGCACAGGACATCCAATTTTCCTACGAGCAGTACTTC.

CDR3 residues: CASSLARASGNEQFF. The CDR3 region has the DNA TGCGCCAGCAGCTTGGCACGGGCTAGCGGCAATGAGCAGTTCTTC. V gene TRBV5-1 combines with J gene TRBJ2-1; 7 positions match TRBD2. The CDR3 runs to 15 residues. The ends lost 0 bases at V and 6 bases at J; junction bases unmatched: 6. Per germline, CDR1 SGHRS and CDR2 YFSETQ.

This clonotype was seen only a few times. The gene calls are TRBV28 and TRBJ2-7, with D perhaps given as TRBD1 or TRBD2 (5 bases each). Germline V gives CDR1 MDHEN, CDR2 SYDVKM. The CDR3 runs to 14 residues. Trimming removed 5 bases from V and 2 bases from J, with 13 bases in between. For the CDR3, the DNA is TGTGCCAGCAGTCCCGGGACGTGGCCCTACGAGCAGTACTTC. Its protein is CASSPGTWPYEQYF. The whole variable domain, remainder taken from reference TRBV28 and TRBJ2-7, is DVKVTQSSRYLVKRTGEKVFLECVQDMDHENMFWYRQDPGLGLRLIYFSYDVKMKEKGDIPEGYSVSREKKERFSLILESASTNQTSMYLCASSPGTWPYEQYFGPGTRLTVT.

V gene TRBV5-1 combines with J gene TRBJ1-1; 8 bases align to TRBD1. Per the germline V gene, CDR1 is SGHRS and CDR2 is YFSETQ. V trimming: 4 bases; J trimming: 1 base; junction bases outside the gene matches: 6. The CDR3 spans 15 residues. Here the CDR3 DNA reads TGCGCCAGCAGCCCCAGGGGGCCTGGGAACACTGAAGCTTTCTTT. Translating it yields CASSPRGPGNTEAFF.

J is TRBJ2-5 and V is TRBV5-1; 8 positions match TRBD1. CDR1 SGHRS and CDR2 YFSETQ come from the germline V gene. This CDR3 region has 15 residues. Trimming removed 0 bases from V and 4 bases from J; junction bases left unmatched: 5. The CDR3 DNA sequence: TGCGCCAGCAGCTTGGCTGGACAGGGTGCAGAGACCCAGTACTTC. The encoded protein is CASSLAGQGAETQYF.

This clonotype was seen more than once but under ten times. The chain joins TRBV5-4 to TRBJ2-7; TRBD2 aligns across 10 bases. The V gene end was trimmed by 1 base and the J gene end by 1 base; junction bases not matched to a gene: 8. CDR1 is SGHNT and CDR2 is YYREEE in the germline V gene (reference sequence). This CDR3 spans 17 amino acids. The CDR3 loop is CASSLFGPAGGSYEQYF. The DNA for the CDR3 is TGTGCCAGCAGCTTGTTCGGCCCAGCGGGAGGGTCCTACGAGCAGTACTTC.